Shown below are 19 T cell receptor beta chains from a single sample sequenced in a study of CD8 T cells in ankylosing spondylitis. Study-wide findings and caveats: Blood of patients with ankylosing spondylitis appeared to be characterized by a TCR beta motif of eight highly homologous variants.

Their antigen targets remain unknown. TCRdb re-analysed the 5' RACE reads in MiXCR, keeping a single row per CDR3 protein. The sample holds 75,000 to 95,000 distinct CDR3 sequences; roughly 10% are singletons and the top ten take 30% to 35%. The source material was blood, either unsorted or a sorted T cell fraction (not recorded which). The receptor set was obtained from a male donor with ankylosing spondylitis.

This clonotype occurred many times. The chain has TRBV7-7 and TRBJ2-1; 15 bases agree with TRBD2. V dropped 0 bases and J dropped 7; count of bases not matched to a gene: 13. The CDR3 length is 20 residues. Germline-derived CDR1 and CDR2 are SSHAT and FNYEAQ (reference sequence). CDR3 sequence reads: CASSLAGPGWGLAGGNEQFF. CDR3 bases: TGTGCCAGCAGCTTAGCTGGCCCTGGATGGGGACTAGCGGGAGGAAATGAGCAGTTCTTC.

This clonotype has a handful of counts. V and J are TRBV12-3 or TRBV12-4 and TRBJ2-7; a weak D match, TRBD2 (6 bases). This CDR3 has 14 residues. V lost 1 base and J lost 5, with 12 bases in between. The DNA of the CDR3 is TGTGCCAGCAGTTTAGACGGGAGTGGCAACGAGCAGTACGTC. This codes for CASSLDGSGNEQYV.

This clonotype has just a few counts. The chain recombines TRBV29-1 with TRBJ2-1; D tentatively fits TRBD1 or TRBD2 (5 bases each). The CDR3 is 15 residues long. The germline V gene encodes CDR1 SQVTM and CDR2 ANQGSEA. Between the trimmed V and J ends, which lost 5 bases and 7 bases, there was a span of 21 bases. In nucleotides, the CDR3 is TGCAGCGTTATTCGCCTCCGGGGCCCGGAGAATGAGCAGTTCTTC. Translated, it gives CSVIRLRGPENEQFF.

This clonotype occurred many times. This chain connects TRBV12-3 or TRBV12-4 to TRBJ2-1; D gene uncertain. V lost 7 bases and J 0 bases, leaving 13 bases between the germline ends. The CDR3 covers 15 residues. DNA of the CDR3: TGTGCCAGCACCAAATTAGCAAGCTCCTACAATGAGCAGTTCTTC. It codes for CASTKLASSYNEQFF.

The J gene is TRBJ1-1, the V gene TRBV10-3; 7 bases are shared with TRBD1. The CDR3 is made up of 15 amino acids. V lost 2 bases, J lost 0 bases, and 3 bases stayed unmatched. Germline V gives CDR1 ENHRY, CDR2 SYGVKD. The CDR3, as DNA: TGTGCCATCAGTGAGCAGGGGGTTCTGAACACTGAAGCTTTCTTT. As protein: CAISEQGVLNTEAFF.

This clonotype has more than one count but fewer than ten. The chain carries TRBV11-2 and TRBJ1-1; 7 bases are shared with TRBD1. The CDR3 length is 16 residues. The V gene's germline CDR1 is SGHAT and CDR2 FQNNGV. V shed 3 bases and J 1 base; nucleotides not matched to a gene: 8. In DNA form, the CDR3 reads TGTGCCAGCAGCTTGGGACCGGGACAGCCGAACACTGAAGCTTTCTTT. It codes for CASSLGPGQPNTEAFF.

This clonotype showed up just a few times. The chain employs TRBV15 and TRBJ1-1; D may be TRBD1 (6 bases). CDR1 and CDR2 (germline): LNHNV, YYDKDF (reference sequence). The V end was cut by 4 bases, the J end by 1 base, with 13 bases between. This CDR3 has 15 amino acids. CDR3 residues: CATSKRGGWNTEAFF. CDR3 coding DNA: TGTGCCACCAGCAAAAGGGGGGGTTGGAACACTGAAGCTTTCTTT.

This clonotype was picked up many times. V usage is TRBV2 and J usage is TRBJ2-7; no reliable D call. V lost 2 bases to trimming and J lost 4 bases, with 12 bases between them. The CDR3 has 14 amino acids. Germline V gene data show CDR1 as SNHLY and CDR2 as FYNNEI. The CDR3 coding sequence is TGTGCCAGCAGTGAAAGTGGCATTTATTACGAGCAGTACTTC. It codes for CASSESGIYYEQYF.

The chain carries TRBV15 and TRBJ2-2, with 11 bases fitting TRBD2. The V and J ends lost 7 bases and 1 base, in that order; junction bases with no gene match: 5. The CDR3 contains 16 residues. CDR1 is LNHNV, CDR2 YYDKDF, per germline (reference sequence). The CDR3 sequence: CATNLGLAENTGELFF. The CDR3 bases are TGTGCCACCAATTTGGGACTAGCGGAGAACACCGGGGAGCTGTTTTTT. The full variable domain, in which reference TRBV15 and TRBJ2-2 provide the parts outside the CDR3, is DAMVIQNPRYQVTQFGKPVTLSCSQTLNHNVMYWYQQKSSQAPKLLFHYYDKDFNNEADTPDNFQSRRPNTSFCFLDIRSPGLGDTAMYLCATNLGLAENTGELFFGEGSRLTVL.

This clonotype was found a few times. CDR3 in DNA: TGTGCCAGCAGCTTATGGGACGGGAGGCCCCCTAATGAGCAGTTCTTC. This gives the protein CASSLWDGRPPNEQFF. The V call is TRBV7-8, the J call TRBJ2-1; TRBD2 matches 7 bases. The J segment lost 7 bases and the V segment lost 2 bases, leaving 11 bases of the junction unmatched. Per the germline V gene, CDR1 is SGHVS and CDR2 is FQNEAQ. CDR3 length equals 16 residues.

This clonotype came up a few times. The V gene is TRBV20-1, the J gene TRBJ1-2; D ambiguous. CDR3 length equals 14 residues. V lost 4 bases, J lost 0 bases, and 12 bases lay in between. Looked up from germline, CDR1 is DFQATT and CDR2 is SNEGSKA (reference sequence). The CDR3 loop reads CSAKGPTANYGYTF. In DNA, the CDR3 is TGCAGTGCTAAAGGACCCACGGCTAACTATGGCTACACCTTC.

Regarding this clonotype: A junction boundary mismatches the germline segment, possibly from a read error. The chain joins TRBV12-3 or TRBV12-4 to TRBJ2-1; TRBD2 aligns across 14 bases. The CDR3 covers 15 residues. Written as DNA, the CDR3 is TGTGCCAGCAGGGGACTAGCGGGAGCCCTCATGACTCGGGTCTTC. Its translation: CASRGLAGALMTRVF.

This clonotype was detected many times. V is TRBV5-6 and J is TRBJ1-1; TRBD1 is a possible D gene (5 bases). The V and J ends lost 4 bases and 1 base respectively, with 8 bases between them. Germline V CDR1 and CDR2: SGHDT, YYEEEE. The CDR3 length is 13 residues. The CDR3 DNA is TGTGCCAGCAGCCTGGGGGAGAACACTGAAGCTTTCTTT. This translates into CASSLGENTEAFF.

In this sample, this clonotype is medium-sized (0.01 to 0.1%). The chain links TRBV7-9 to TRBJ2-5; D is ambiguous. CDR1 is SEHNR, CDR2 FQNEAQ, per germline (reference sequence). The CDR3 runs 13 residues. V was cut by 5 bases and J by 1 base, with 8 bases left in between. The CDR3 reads CASSGPLQETQYF. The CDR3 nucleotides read TGTGCCAGCAGCGGACCCCTCCAAGAGACCCAGTACTTC.

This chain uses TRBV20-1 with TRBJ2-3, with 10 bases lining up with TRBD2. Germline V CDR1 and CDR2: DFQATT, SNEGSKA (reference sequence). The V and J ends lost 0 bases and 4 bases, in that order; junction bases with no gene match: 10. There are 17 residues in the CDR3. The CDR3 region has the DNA TGCAGTGCTAGAGATCTTTGGGAGCGGGAGGGCGCAGATACGCAGTATTTT. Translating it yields CSARDLWEREGADTQYF.

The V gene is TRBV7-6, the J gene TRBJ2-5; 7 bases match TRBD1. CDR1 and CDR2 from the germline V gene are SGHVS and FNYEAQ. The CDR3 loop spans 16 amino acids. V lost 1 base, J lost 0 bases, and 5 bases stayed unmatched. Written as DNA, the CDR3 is TGTGCCAGCAGCTTAGGACAGGGAGAGTACCAAGAGACCCAGTACTTC. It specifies CASSLGQGEYQETQYF. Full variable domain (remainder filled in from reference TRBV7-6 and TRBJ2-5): GAGVSQSPRYKVTKRGQDVALRCDPISGHVSLYWYRQALGQGPEFLTYFNYEAQQDKSGLPNDRFSAERPEGSISTLTIQRTEQRDSAMYRCASSLGQGEYQETQYFGPGTRLLVL.

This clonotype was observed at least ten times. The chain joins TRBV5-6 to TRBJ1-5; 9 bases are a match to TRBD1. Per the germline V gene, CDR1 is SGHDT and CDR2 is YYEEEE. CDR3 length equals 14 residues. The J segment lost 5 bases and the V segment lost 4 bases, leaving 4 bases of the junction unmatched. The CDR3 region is CASSRGQGHQPQHF. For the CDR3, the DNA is TGTGCCAGCAGCCGGGGACAGGGCCATCAGCCCCAGCATTTT.

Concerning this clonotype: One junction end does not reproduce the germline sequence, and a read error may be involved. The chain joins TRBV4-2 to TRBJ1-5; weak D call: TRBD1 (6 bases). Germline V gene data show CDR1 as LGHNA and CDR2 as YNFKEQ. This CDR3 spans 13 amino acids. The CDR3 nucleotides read TGTGCCAGCAGCCAAGGGGACAATCAGTCCCAGCATTTT. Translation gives CASSQGDNQSQHF.

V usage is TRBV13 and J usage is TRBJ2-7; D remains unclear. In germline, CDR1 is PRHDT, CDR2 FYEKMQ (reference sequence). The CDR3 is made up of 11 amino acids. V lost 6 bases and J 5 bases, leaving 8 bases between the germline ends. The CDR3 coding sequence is TGTGCCAGCAGTTTTAGCCACGAGCAGTACTTC. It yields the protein CASSFSHEQYF.